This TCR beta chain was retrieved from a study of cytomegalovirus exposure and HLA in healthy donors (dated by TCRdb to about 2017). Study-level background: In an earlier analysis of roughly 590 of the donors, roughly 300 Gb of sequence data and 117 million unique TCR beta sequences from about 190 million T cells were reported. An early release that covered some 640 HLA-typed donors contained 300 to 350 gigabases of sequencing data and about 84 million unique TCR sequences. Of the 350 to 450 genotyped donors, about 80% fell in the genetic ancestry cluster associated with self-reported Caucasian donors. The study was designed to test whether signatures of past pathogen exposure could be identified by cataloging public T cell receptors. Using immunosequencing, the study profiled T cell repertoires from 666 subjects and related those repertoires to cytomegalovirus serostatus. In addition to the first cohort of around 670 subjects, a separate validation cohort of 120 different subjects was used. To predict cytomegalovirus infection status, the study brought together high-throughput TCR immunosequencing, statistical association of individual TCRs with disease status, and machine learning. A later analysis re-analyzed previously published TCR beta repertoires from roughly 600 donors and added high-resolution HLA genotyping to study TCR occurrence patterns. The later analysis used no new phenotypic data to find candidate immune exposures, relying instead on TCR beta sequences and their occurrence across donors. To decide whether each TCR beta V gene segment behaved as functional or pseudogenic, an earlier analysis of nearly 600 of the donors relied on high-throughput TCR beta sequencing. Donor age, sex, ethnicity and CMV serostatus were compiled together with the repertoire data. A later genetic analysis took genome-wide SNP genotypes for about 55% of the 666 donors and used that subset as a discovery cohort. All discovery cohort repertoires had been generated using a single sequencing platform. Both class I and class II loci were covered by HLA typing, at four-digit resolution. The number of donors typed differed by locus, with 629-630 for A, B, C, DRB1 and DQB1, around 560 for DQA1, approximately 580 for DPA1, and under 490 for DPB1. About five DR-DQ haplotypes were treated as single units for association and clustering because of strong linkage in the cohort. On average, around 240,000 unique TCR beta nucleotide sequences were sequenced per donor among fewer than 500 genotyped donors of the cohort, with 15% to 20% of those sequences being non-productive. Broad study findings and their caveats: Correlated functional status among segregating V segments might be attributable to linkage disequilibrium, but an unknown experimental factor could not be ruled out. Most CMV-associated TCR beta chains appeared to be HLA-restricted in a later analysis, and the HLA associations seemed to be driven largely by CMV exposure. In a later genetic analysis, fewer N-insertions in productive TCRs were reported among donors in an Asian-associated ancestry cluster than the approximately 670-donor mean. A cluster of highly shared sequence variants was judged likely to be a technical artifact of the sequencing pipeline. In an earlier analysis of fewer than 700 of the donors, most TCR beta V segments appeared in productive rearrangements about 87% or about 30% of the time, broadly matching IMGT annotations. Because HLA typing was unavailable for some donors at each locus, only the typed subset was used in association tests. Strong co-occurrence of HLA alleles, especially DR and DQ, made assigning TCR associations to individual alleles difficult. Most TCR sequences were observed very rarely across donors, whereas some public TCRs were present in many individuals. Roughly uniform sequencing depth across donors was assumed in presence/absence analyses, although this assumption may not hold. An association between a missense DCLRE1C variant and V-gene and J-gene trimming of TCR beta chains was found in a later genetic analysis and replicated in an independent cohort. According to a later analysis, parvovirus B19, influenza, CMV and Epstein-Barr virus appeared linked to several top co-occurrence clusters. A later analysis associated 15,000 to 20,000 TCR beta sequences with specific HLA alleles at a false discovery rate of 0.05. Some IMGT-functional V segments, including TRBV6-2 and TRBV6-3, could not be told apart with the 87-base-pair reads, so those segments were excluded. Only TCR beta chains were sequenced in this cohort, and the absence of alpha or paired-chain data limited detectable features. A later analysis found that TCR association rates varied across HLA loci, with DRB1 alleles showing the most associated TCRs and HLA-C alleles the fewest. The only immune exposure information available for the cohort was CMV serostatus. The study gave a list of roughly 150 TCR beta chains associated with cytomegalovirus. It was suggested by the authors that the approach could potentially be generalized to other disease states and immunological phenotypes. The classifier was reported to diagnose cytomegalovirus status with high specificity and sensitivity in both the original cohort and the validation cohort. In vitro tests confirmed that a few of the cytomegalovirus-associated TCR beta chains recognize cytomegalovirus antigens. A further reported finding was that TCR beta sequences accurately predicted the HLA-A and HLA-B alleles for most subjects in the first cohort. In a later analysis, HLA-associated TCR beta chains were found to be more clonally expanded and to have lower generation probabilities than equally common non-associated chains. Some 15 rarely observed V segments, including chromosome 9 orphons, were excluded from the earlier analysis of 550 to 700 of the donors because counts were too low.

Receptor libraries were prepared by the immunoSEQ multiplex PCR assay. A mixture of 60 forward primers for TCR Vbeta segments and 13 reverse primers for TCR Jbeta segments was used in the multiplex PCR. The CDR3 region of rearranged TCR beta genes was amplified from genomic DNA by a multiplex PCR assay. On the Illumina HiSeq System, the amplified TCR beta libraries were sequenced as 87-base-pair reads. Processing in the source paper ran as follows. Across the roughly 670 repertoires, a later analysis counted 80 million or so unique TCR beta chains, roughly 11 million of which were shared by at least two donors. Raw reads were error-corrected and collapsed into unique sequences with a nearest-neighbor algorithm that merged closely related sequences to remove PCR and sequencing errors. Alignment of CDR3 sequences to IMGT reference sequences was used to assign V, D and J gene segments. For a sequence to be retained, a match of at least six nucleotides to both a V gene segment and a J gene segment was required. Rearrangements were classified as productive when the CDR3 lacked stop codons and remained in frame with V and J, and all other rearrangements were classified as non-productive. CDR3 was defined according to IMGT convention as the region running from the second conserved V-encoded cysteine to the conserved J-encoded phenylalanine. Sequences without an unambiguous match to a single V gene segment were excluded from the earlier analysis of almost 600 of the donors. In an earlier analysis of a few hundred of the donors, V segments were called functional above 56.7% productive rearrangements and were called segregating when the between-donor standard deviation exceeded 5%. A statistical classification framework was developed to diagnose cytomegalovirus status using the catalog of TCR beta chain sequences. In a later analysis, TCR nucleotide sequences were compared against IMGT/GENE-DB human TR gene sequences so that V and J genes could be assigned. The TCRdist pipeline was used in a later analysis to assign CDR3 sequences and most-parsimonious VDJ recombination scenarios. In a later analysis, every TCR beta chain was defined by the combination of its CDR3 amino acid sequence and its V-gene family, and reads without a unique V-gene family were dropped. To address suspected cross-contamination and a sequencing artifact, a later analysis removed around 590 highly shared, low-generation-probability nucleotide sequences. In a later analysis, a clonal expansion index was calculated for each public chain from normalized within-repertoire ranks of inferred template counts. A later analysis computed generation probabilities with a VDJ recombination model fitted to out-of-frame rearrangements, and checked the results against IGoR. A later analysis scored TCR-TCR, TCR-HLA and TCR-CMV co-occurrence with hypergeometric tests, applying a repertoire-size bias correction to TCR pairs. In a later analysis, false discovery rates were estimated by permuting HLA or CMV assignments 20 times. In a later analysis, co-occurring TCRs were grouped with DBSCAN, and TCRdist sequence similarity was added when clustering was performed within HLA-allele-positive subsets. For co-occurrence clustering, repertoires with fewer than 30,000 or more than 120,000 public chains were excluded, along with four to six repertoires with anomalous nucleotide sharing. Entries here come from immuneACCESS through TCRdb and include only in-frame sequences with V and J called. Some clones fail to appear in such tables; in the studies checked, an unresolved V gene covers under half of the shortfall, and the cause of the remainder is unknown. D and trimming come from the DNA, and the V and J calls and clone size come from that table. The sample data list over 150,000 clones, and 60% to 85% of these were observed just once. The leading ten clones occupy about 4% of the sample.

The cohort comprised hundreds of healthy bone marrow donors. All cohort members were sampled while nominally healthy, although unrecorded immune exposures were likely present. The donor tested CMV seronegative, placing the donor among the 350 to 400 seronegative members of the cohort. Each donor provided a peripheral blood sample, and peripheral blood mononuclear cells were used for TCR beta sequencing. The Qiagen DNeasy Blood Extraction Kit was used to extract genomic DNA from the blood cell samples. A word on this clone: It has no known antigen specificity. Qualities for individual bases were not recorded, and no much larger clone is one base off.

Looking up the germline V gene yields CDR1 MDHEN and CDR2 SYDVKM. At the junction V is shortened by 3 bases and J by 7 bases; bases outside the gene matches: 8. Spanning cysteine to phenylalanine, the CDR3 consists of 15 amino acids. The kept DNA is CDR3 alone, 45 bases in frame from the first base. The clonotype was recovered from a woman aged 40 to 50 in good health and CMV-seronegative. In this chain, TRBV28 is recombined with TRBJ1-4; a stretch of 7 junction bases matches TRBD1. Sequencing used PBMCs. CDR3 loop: CASSLMTGRSEKLFF. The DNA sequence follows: TGTGCCAGCAGTTTGATGACAGGGAGGAGTGAAAAACTGTTTTTT.